This T cell receptor beta chain comes out of a study of blood T cell repertoires in COVID-19. Germline assignment: CDR1 SGHRS and CDR2 YFSETQ. The CDR3 totals 16 residues. Trimming removed 1 base from V and 2 bases from J, with 15 bases in between. The repertoire was sequenced with immunoSEQ multiplex PCR; TCRdb's copy has only in-frame clones and lacks some. Among about 140,000 clones listed, about 91% were seen once. The genes are TRBV5-1 and TRBJ1-1; a possible D gene is TRBD1 (5 bases). This sequence originates from a human donor in a cohort sampled during active COVID-19. The sequencing input was peripheral blood. The CDR3, as DNA: TGCGCCAGCAGCTTGCTCCCCTCGGGGGAAAACACTGAAGCTTTCTTT. Residues: CASSLLPSGENTEAFF.